The 24 T cell receptor beta chains given below trace back to one sample, sequenced in a study of blood T cell repertoires in COVID-19. This table comes from immunoSEQ multiplex PCR, and its TCRdb copy is limited to in-frame clones, with some not included. The table records 130,000 to 150,000 clones, approximately 86% of them present only once. The sequenced sample was peripheral blood. The receptors were sampled from a woman aged 50 to 65 with acute or convalescent COVID-19.

The rearrangement uses TRBV30 and TRBJ1-1; possibly TRBD1 for D (6 bases). V shed 4 bases and J shed 1 base, with 10 bases lying between them. There are 13 residues in the CDR3. Germline-derived CDR1 and CDR2 are GTSNPN and SVGIG (reference sequence). CDR3 sequence (DNA): TGTGCCTGGACAGGGGCGAGGAACACTGAAGCTTTCTTT. Translating gives CAWTGARNTEAFF.

This sequence joins TRBV6-5 and TRBJ1-4, with a weak D call TRBD1 (5 bases). In germline, CDR1 is MNHEY, CDR2 SVGAGI. The V gene lost 6 bases and the J gene lost 5 bases, with 16 bases spanning the gap. The CDR3 is made up of 15 amino acids. CDR3 region: CASSLVGGGNEKLFF. Written as DNA, the CDR3 is TGTGCCAGCAGCCTCGTCGGGGGAGGGAATGAAAAACTGTTTTTT.

The gene calls are TRBV7-3 and TRBJ1-2, with a possible D match to TRBD1 (5 bases). V shed 7 bases and J shed 7 bases, with 28 bases lying between them. CDR3 length: 17 amino acids. Germline V gene lookup returns CDR1 SGHTA and CDR2 FQGTGA. The CDR3 is CASTIPGTPNYVLGYTF. The CDR3, as DNA: TGTGCCAGCACCATCCCCGGGACTCCAAATTACGTTCTTGGCTACACCTTC.

This chain uses TRBV5-4 with TRBJ2-1; TRBD2 matches 12 bases. This CDR3 comprises 16 residues. CDR1 is SGHNT and CDR2 is YYREEE in the germline V gene (reference sequence). V lost 0 bases, J lost 5 bases, and 3 bases stayed unmatched. CDR3 protein: CASSLARTSGNNEQFF. The CDR3 nucleotides read TGTGCCAGCAGCTTGGCCCGGACTAGCGGGAACAATGAGCAGTTCTTC.

The gene calls are TRBV4-2 and TRBJ2-3; 12 bases are a match to TRBD2. Trimming at V came to 1 base and at J to 2 bases, leaving 1 base not matched to a gene. Germline CDR1 is LGHNA and CDR2 is YNFKEQ. The CDR3 is 16 amino acids. In DNA form, the CDR3 reads TGTGCCAGCAGCCAAGGACTAGCGGGGGACACAGATACGCAGTATTTT. Amino acids: CASSQGLAGDTDTQYF.

This chain connects TRBV6-6 to TRBJ2-3, with 10 bases fitting TRBD2. With 4 bases clipped from V and 5 bases from J, the junction kept 9 bases outside the gene matches. This CDR3 is 16 amino acids long. Germline V gives CDR1 MNHNY, CDR2 SVGAGI (reference sequence). In nucleotides, the CDR3 is TGTGCCAGCAGTTGGCTAGCGGGAGATGATAAAGATACGCAGTATTTT. It is translated as CASSWLAGDDKDTQYF.

This chain links TRBV28 with TRBJ1-1; D gene unclear. Trimming stripped 4 bases from V and 11 bases from J, with 11 bases between. The V gene's germline CDR1 is MDHEN and CDR2 SYDVKM. The CDR3 runs to 11 residues. Here the CDR3 DNA reads TGTGCCAGCAGTTATCTGCGAGAGGCTTTCTTT. The encoded protein is CASSYLREAFF.

This clone was found a few times. The genes are TRBV5-6 and TRBJ1-1; D not certain. The CDR3 extends over 12 amino acids. The V gene lost 0 bases and the J gene lost 6 bases, with 6 bases spanning the gap. The germline V gene encodes CDR1 SGHDT and CDR2 YYEEEE. For the CDR3, the DNA is TGTGCCAGCAGCTTGGAGACACCTGAAGCTTTCTTT. Translation: CASSLETPEAFF.

The gene calls are TRBV10-3 and TRBJ1-1, with D uncertain. This CDR3 has 13 residues. V was pared by 3 bases and J by 7 bases, with 12 bases between. Germline loops: CDR1 ENHRY, CDR2 SYGVKD. The CDR3 spells CAISDPRGDEAFF. In nucleotides, the CDR3 is TGTGCCATCAGTGATCCACGGGGTGATGAAGCTTTCTTT.

This clone was counted a few times. The chain joins TRBV7-9 to TRBJ1-2; D remains unclear. Trimming took 1 base from V and 6 from J, leaving 9 bases between them. Germline-derived CDR1 and CDR2 are SEHNR and FQNEAQ (reference sequence). The CDR3 is made up of 13 amino acids. The CDR3 region has the DNA TGTGCCAGCAGCTTAGTGGCCCAGAATGGCTACACCTTC. Protein sequence: CASSLVAQNGYTF.

This chain links TRBV11-2 with TRBJ2-6; weak D call: TRBD1 (6 bases). Germline V CDR1 and CDR2: SGHAT, FQNNGV. Trimming took 1 base from V and 13 from J, leaving 26 bases between them. This CDR3 spans 18 amino acids. The CDR3 spells CASSLGHSKDSFPGVLTF. CDR3 DNA: TGTGCCAGCAGCTTAGGGCATAGCAAGGACAGCTTCCCGGGGGTCCTGACTTTC.

The chain has TRBV19 and TRBJ2-3; the D gene is possibly TRBD1 (6 bases). Germline-derived CDR1 and CDR2 are LNHDA and SQIVND (reference sequence). This CDR3 has 14 amino acids. Trimming pared 5 bases from V and 2 bases from J, leaving 11 bases between. The DNA for the CDR3 is TGTGCCAGTAGTGCGTCAGGGGCCACAGATACGCAGTATTTT. Residues: CASSASGATDTQYF.

The chain combines TRBV27 with TRBJ1-2; D possibly corresponds to TRBD1 (6 bases). The CDR3 runs 15 residues. Trimming took off 0 bases at V and 6 bases at J, with 14 bases between the two ends. Looked up from germline, CDR1 is MNHEY and CDR2 is SMNVEV (reference sequence). Here the CDR3 DNA reads TGTGCCAGCAGTTTATCCACAGGGCGGGCCCATGGCTACACCTTC. Protein: CASSLSTGRAHGYTF.

The chain couples TRBV2 to TRBJ2-1; the match to TRBD1 covers 7 bases. Germline CDR1 and CDR2: SNHLY and FYNNEI. This CDR3 has 14 residues. Trimming at V came to 6 bases and at J to 9 bases, leaving 11 bases not matched to a gene. CDR3 protein: CASSMGQNMAEQFF. In DNA, the CDR3 is TGTGCCAGCAGCATGGGACAGAATATGGCTGAGCAGTTCTTC.

The chain recombines TRBV11-2 with TRBJ2-7, with D possibly TRBD1 on 5 matching bases. Per the germline V gene, CDR1 is SGHAT and CDR2 is FQNNGV. Trimming took off 2 bases at V and 0 bases at J, with 11 bases between the two ends. This CDR3 region has 15 residues. In DNA form, the CDR3 reads TGTGCCAGCAGCTTATGGCAGGGCCCCTCCTACGAGCAGTACTTC. This codes for CASSLWQGPSYEQYF.

The CDR3 DNA reads as TGTGCTAGTGGTTTGACCAGACAGGGTGGTTCCACAGATACGCAGTATTTT. It specifies CASGLTRQGGSTDTQYF. The genes are TRBV12-5 and TRBJ2-3, with 7 bases matching TRBD1. Losses at the gene ends were 2 bases for V and 2 bases for J; bases not matched to a gene: 10. This CDR3 spans 17 amino acids. The germline V gene encodes CDR1 LGHNT and CDR2 FRNRAP.

The V gene is TRBV19, the J gene TRBJ2-5; perhaps TRBD2 as D (6 bases). The CDR3 loop spans 15 amino acids. V was trimmed by 3 bases and J by 5 bases, leaving 16 bases between them. Germline V lookup: CDR1 LNHDA, CDR2 SQIVND (reference sequence). CDR3 nucleotide sequence: TGTGCCAGTAGTATTGGGGAGGCAGGGCGGGAGACCCAGTACTTC. This gives the protein CASSIGEAGRETQYF.

The sample holds a few counts of this clone. The chain links TRBV5-1 to TRBJ1-5; D is uncertain. V lost 0 bases to trimming and J lost 8 bases, with 9 bases between them. This CDR3 has 13 amino acids. Germline loops: CDR1 SGHRS, CDR2 YFSETQ. The CDR3 nucleotides read TGCGCCAGCAGCTTGGAAGGGCGGGAGCCCCAGCATTTT. Translated: CASSLEGREPQHF.

This chain joins TRBV10-3 and TRBJ1-1; 10 nucleotides agree with TRBD1. The germline V gene has CDR1 ENHRY and CDR2 SYGVKD. With V trimmed by 7 bases and J by 4 bases, 18 bases remained unmatched. This CDR3 is 18 amino acids long. The CDR3 protein is CAITRRSGTGDLGTEAFF. The CDR3 DNA reads TGTGCCATCACCAGACGCTCCGGGACAGGGGATCTTGGCACTGAAGCTTTCTTT.

The table lists this clone with a few counts. The J gene is TRBJ2-1, the V gene TRBV7-2; 11 positions agree with TRBD1. Per germline, CDR1 SGHTA and CDR2 FQGNSA. The CDR3 consists of 16 residues. V shed 1 base, J shed 7 bases, and the junction held 6 bases outside the gene matches. This CDR3 reads CASSLVVGTGGNEQFF. The CDR3 DNA sequence: TGTGCCAGCAGCTTAGTCGTCGGGACAGGGGGGAATGAGCAGTTCTTC.

This clone was recorded only once. The genes are TRBV7-2 and TRBJ2-6; no definite D call. CDR1 and CDR2 (germline): SGHTA, FQGNSA. Trimming removed 1 base at V and 2 bases at J, with 15 bases between. The CDR3 totals 18 residues. The CDR3 here is CASSLEKAGAPGANVLTF. The CDR3 region has the DNA TGTGCCAGCAGCTTAGAGAAGGCAGGCGCCCCTGGGGCCAACGTCCTGACTTTC.

The rearrangement links TRBV6-6 to TRBJ1-6, with TRBD1 identical over 10 bases. The CDR3 length is 15 residues. The germline gives CDR1 MNHNY, CDR2 SVGAGI (reference sequence). Trimming at V came to 4 bases and at J to 7 bases, leaving 4 bases not matched to a gene. CDR3 loop: CASSSGTGVNSPLHF. In DNA form, the CDR3 reads TGTGCCAGCAGTTCGGGGACAGGGGTGAATTCACCCCTCCACTTT.

This chain links TRBV7-2 with TRBJ1-3; D perhaps matches TRBD1 (5 bases). With 4 bases removed from V and 1 base from J, the gap between germline ends came to 8 bases. Germline CDR1 SGHTA, CDR2 FQGNSA. The CDR3 spans 14 residues. The CDR3 is CASSWGGSGNTIYF. DNA for the CDR3: TGTGCCAGCAGCTGGGGGGGTTCTGGAAACACCATATATTTT.

The V call is TRBV10-3, the J call TRBJ2-2, with D possibly being TRBD2 (5 bases). CDR1 is ENHRY and CDR2 is SYGVKD in the germline V gene. Trimming removed 0 bases at V and 6 bases at J, with 8 bases between. The CDR3 contains 14 residues. Here the CDR3 reads CAISESPGAGELFF. The CDR3 DNA reads as TGTGCCATCAGTGAGTCTCCCGGGGCCGGGGAGCTGTTTTTT.